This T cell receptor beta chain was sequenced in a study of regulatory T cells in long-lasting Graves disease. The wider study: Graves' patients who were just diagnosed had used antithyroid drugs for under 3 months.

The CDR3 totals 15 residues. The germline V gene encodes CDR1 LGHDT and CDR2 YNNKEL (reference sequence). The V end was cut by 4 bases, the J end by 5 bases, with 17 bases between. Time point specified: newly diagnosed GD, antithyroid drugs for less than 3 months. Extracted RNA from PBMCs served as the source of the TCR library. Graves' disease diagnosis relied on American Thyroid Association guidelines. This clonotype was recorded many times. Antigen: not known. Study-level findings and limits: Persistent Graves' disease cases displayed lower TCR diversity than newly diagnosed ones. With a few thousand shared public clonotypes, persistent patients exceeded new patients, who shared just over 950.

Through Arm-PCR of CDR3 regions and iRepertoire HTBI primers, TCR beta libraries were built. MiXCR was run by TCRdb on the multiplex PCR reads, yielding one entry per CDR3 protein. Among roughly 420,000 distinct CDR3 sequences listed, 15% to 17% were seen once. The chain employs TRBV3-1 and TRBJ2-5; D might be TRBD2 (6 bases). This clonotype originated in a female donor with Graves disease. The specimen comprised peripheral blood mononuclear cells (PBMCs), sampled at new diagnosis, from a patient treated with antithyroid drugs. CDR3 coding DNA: TGTGCCAGCAGCCCGACAAATTTAGGAGGGGAGACCCAGTACTTC. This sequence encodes CASSPTNLGGETQYF.